The clone carrying this T cell receptor beta chain was observed many times. The sample comes from a study of metastatic and nonmetastatic thyroid tumors. Study information: Malignant and benign thyroid patients had repertoires compared in peripheral blood and tumor or nodule tissue.

MiXCR re-clonotyped the PCR reads for TCRdb. The profile shows 15,000 to 20,000 clones, around a sixth of them singletons. Among the patients, none had received any treatment before thyroid surgery. This sequence was found in a female donor with papillary thyroid cancer or a benign thyroid nodule (not recorded which). Some clones in this sample may be carry-over from other donors' samples. The specimen sequenced was blood.

Here the CDR3 DNA reads TGCAGTGCTAGTGGACTCCTGACGGGCGGCTACACCTTC. Translating gives CSASGLLTGGYTF. This chain connects TRBV20-1 to TRBJ1-2, with unresolved D. Trimming removed 3 bases at V and 8 bases at J, with 16 bases between. The CDR3 covers 13 residues. CDR1 is DFQATT and CDR2 is SNEGSKA in the germline V gene (reference sequence).